These 9 T cell receptor beta chains originate from one sample sequenced in a study of blood T cell repertoires in COVID-19. Profiled with immunoSEQ multiplex PCR; TCRdb holds only in-frame clones, not every one. This table holds fewer than 70,000 clones, roughly 92% found once. What was sequenced was peripheral blood. These receptors were collected from a man between 50 and 59 years old with active COVID-19.

The rearrangement uses TRBV9 and TRBJ1-6; D possibly corresponds to TRBD1 (5 bases). The ends were cut back, 0 bases at V and 7 bases at J, with 11 bases in the middle. Germline V gives CDR1 SGDLS, CDR2 YYNGEE. The CDR3 is 15 amino acids. This CDR3 reads CASSVAVTGNSPLHF. In nucleotides, the CDR3 is TGTGCCAGCAGCGTAGCTGTCACAGGCAATTCACCCCTCCACTTT. Full variable domain (remainder filled in from reference TRBV9 and TRBJ1-6): DSGVTQTPKHLITATGQRVTLRCSPRSGDLSVYWYQQSLDQGLQFLIQYYNGEERAKGNILERFSAQQFPDLHSELNLSSLELGDSALYFCASSVAVTGNSPLHFGNGTRLTVT.

This clone appeared once. The junction departs from the called germline gene at one end, perhaps through a read error. The chain uses TRBV11-3 and TRBJ2-1; 8 bases are shared with TRBD1. There are 14 residues in the CDR3. Germline loops: CDR1 SGHNT, CDR2 YENEEA. The CDR3: CASSIDRGRDEQFF. CDR3 DNA sequence: TGTGCCAGCAGCATAGACAGGGGTCGCGATGAGCAGTTCTTC.

The CDR3 DNA sequence: TGTGCCAGCACCCGGAGCGGGGCATCCTACAATGAGCAGTTCTTC. It yields the protein CASTRSGASYNEQFF. The J gene is TRBJ2-1, the V gene TRBV6-5, with 7 bases lining up with TRBD2. Germline CDR1 MNHEY, CDR2 SVGAGI. V was clipped by 7 bases and J by 1 base; unmatched bases: 7. The CDR3 has 15 residues.

The chain couples TRBV10-3 to TRBJ1-1, with TRBD1 matching 7 bases. The trim removed 8 bases at V and 3 bases at J, leaving 15 bases unmatched. CDR1 is ENHRY and CDR2 is SYGVKD in the germline V gene. This CDR3 has 16 amino acids. The CDR3 loop reads CAIGDNSQGTHTEAFF. The CDR3 DNA sequence: TGTGCCATCGGCGACAACTCACAGGGGACCCACACTGAAGCTTTCTTT.

The chain is built from TRBV16 and TRBJ1-2; TRBD1 matches at 10 bases. V lost 4 bases and J lost 3; bases outside the gene matches: 5. This CDR3 is 15 amino acids long. Germline V CDR1 and CDR2: KGHSY, FQNENV. This CDR3 is CASSLMTGGHYGYTF. CDR3 DNA sequence: TGTGCCAGCAGCCTTATGACAGGGGGCCACTATGGCTACACCTTC. Looking up the rest from reference TRBV16 and TRBJ1-2 gives the full variable domain: GEEVAQTPKHLVRGEGQKAKLYCAPIKGHSYVFWYQQVLKNEFKFLISFQNENVFDETGMPKERFSAKCLPNSPCSLEIQATKLEDSAVYFCASSLMTGGHYGYTFGSGTRLTVV.

In DNA, the CDR3 is TGTGCCAGCAGCCAAAAAGCGACGACAGGACTTCCCCGAAAACTGTTTTTT. As protein: CASSQKATTGLPRKLFF. The chain carries TRBV3-1 (or the pseudogene TRBV3-2) and TRBJ1-4; D is perhaps TRBD1 (6 bases). The CDR3 loop spans 17 amino acids. CDR1 and CDR2 from the germline V gene are LGHDT and YNNKEL (reference sequence). The V end was cut by 2 bases, the J end by 10 bases, with 23 bases between.

J is TRBJ1-1 and V is TRBV6-5; TRBD1 is a possible D gene (5 bases). CDR3 length equals 14 residues. Between the trimmed V and J ends, which lost 2 bases and 5 bases, there was a span of 12 bases. Germline V gene lookup returns CDR1 MNHEY and CDR2 SVGAGI. The CDR3 is CASSYRSQGTEAFF. DNA for the CDR3: TGTGCCAGCAGTTACCGGTCCCAGGGAACTGAAGCTTTCTTT.

This chain uses TRBV25-1 with TRBJ1-1; 7 bases agree with TRBD1. Germline V CDR1 and CDR2: MGHDK, SYGVNS. V lost 4 bases and J lost 5; bases outside the gene matches: 7. The CDR3 is made up of 14 amino acids. The CDR3 sequence: CASSGPGGRTEAFF. CDR3 DNA sequence: TGTGCCAGCAGTGGTCCAGGGGGGCGTACTGAAGCTTTCTTT. Full variable domain (missing parts from reference TRBV25-1 and TRBJ1-1): EADIYQTPRYLVIGTGKKITLECSQTMGHDKMYWYQQDPGMELHLIHYSYGVNSTEKGDLSSESTVSRIRTEHFPLTLESARPSHTSQYLCASSGPGGRTEAFFGQGTRLTVV.

This rearrangement joins TRBV2 to TRBJ1-1, with D hard to call. Germline V gives CDR1 SNHLY, CDR2 FYNNEI. Trimming removed 4 bases at V and 4 bases at J, with 16 bases between. CDR3 size: 15 residues. CDR3 sequence (DNA): TGTGCCAGCAGTGTAATGAGGGTTCGAGGCACTGAAGCTTTCTTT. Protein sequence: CASSVMRVRGTEAFF.